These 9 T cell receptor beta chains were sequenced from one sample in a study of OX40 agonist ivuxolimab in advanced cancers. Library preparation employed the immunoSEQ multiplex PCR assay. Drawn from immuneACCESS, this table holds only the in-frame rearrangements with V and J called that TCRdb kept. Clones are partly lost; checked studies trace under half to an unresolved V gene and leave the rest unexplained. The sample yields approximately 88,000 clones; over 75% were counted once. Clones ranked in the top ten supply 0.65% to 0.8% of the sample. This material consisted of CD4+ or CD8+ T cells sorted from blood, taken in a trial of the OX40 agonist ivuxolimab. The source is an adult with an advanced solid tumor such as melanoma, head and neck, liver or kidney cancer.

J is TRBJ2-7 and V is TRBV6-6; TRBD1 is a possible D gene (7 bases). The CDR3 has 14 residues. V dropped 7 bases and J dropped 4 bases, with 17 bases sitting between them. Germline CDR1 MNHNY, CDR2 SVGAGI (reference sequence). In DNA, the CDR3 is TGTGCCAGCAAGGGGCCAGGGGGGACTTACGAGCAGTACTTC. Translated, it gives CASKGPGGTYEQYF.

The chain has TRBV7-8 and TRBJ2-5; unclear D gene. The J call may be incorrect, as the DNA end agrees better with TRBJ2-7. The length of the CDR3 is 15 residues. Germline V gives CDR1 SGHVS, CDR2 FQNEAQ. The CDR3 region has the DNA TGTGCCAGCAGCTCGACTTCCCTAACTTCCTACGAGCAGTACTTC. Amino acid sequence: CASSSTSLTSYEQYF.

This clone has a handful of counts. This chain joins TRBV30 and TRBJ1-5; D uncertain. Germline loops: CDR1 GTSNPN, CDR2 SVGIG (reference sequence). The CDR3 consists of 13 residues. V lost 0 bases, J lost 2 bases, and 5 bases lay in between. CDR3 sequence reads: CAWSVSGNQPQHF. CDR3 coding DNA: TGTGCCTGGAGTGTATCGGGCAATCAGCCCCAGCATTTT.

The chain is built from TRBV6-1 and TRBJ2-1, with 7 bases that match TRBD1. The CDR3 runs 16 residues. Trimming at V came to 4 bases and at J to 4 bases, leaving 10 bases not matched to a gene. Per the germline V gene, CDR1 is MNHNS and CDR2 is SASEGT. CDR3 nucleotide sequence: TGTGCCAGCAGTGTATCCGGGACAGCGGTATACAATGAGCAGTTCTTC. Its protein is CASSVSGTAVYNEQFF.

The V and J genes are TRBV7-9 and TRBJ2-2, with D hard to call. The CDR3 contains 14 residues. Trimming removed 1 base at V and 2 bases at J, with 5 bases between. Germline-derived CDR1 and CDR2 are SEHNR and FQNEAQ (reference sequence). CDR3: CASSLVGNTGELFF. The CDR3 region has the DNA TGTGCCAGCAGCTTAGTTGGAAACACCGGGGAGCTGTTTTTT.

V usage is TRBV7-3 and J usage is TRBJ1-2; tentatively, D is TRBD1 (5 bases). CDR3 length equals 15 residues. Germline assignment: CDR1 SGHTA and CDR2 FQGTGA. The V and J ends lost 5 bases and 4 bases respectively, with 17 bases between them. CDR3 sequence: CASSLGPGEGYGYTF. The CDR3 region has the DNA TGTGCCAGCAGCCTGGGGCCGGGAGAGGGCTATGGCTACACCTTC.

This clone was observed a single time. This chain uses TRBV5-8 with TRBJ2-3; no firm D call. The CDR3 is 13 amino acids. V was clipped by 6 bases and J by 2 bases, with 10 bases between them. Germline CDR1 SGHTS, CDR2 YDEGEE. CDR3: CASTPWTTDTQYF. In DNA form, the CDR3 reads TGTGCCAGCACCCCATGGACCACAGATACGCAGTATTTT.

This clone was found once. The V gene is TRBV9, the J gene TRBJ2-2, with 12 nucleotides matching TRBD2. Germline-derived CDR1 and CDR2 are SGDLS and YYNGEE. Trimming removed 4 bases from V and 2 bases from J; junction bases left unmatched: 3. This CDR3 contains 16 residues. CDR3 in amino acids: CASSPTSGGNTGELFF. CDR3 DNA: TGTGCCAGCAGCCCGACTAGCGGGGGCAACACCGGGGAGCTGTTTTTT.

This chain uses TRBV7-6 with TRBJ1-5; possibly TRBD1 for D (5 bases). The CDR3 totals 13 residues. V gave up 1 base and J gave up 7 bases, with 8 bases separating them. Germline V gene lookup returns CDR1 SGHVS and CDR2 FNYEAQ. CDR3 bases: TGTGCCAGCAGCTTAGGGCGGGGGCAGCCCCAGCATTTT. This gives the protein CASSLGRGQPQHF.